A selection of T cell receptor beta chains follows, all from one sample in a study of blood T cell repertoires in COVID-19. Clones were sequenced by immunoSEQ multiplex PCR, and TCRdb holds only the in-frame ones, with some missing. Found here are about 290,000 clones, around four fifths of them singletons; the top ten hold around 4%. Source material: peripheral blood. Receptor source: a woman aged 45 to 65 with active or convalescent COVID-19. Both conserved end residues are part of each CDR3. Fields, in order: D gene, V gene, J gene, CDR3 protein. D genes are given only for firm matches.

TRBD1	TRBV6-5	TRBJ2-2	CASSITGDTGELFF
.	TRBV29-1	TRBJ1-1	CSVEVGQGTMNTEAFF
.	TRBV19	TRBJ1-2	CASSPRTDDGYTF
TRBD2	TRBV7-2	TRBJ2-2	CASSLARTSVTGELFF
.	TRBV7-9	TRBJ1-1	CASSLLTLGTEAFF
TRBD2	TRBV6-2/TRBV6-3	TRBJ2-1	CASSILGLAGGSEQFF
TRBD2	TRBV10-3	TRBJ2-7	CASGRGNYEQYF
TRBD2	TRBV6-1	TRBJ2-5	CASSEGTSSGTQYF
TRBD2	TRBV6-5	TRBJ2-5	CASIGKREGQETQYF
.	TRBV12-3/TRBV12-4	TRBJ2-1	CASTREYNEQFF
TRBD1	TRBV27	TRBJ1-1	CASSAWGQFLSEAFF
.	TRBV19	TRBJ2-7	CASSIVGTSSYEQYF
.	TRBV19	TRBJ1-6	CASRKQGDGSPLHF
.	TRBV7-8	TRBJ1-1	CASSFRGVNTEAFF
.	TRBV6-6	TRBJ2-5	CASSYSQGQETQYF
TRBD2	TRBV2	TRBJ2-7	CASSEASGSSYEQYF
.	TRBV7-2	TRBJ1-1	CASRSGISEGNTEAFF
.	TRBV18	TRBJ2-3	CASSQGVGASTDTQYF
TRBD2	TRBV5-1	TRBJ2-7	CASSFMTSGSHEQYF
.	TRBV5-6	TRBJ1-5	CASSAWTYYENQPQHF
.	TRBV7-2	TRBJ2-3	CASSLAPLRTDTQYF
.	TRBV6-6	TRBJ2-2	CASSAGAVGTGELFF
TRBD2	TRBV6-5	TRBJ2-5	CASIRLAGGVETQYF